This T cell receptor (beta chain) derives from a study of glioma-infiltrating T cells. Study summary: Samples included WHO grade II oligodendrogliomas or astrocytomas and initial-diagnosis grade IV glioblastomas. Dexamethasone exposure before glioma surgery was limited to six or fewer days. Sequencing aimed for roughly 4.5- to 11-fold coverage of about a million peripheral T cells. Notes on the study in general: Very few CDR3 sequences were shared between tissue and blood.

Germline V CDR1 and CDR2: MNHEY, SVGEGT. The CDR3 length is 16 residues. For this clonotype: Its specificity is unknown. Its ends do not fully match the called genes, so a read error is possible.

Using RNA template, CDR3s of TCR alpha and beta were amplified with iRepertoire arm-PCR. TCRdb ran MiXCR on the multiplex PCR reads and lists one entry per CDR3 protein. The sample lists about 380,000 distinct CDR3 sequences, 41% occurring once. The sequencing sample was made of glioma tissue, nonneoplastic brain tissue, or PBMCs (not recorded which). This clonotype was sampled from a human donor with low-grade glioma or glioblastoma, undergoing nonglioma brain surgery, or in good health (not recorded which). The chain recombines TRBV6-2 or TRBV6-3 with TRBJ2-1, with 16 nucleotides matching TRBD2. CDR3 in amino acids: CAISESGTSGRGEQFF. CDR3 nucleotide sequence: TGTGCCATCAGTGAGTCCGGGACTAGCGGGAGGGGTGAGCAGTTCTTC.